These T cell receptor beta chains were read from a single sample in a study of T cells in Graves' hyperthyroidism and ophthalmopathy. MiXCR, run by TCRdb on the multiplex PCR reads, gives a single entry per CDR3 protein. The table shows 400,000 or so distinct CDR3 sequences, with about 14% occurring only once. Sequenced sample: blood. The receptors here all came from a man aged 50 to 60 with Graves' ophthalmopathy. Both conserved end residues are part of each CDR3. The order of the fields is J gene, D gene, V gene, clone size, CDR3 length, CDR3 DNA, CDR3 protein. D genes are given only for firm matches. A row's size may be missing; if present it is once, few, many or a size class.

TRBJ2-1 | TRBD1 | TRBV20-1 | many | 14 | TGCAGTGCTAGGGCCGGGACAGGGAGCAATGAGCAGTTCTTC | CSARAGTGSNEQFF
TRBJ2-7 | - | TRBV7-8 | many | 13 | TGTGCCAGCAGCTTAAGCGGGTACTACGAGCAGTACTTC | CASSLSGYYEQYF
TRBJ2-7 | TRBD2 | TRBV20-1 | many | 19 | TGCAGTGCTAGAGACGAGGGGACTAGCGGGAGAGCTTCAGCCTACGAGCAGTACTTC | CSARDEGTSGRASAYEQYF
TRBJ2-5 | - | TRBV2 | many | 14 | TGTGCCAGCAGTCAGGCTGGGGGGACGGAGACCCAGTACTTC | CASSQAGGTETQYF
TRBJ2-2 | - | TRBV6-1 | - | 13 | TGTGCCAGCACAGGGATGAACACCGGGGAGCTGTTTTTT | CASTGMNTGELFF
TRBJ2-7 | - | TRBV20-1 | many | 13 | TGCAGTGCTAGCCCCAGGGGTCGGGACGAGCAGTACTTC | CSASPRGRDEQYF
TRBJ2-7 | - | TRBV29-1 | - | 12 | TGCAGCGTTGTTAAAAACTCCTACGAGCAGTACTTC | CSVVKNSYEQYF
TRBJ2-1 | - | TRBV7-2 | many | 13 | TGTGCCAGCAGCTTAGGGTTGTGGGATGAGCAGTTCTTC | CASSLGLWDEQFF
TRBJ2-5 | TRBD2 | TRBV6-1 | many | 14 | TGTGCCAGCAGTACAGCGGGGCTCCAAGAGACCCAGTACTTC | CASSTAGLQETQYF
TRBJ2-6 | - | TRBV27 | few | 17 | TGTGCCAGCAGTCACCGATCAGGACTGTCTGGGGCCAACGTCCTGACTTTC | CASSHRSGLSGANVLTF
TRBJ1-1 | TRBD1 | TRBV12-3/TRBV12-4 | many | 15 | TGTGCCAGCCTCTTGACAGGGGCCGGAATGCCTGAAGCTTTCTTT | CASLLTGAGMPEAFF
TRBJ2-5 | - | TRBV6-2/TRBV6-3 | - | 13 | TGTGCCAGCAGCCAACCCCCCAGGGAGACCCAGTACTTC | CASSQPPRETQYF
TRBJ1-4 | - | TRBV29-1 | many | 15 | TGCAGCGTTGAATTTCGGATGGGGGGGAGAGAAAAACTGTTTTTT | CSVEFRMGGREKLFF
TRBJ1-1 | - | TRBV7-8 | few | 16 | TGTGCCAGCAGCCAGGGACACCGATCCCGGGACACTGAAGCTTTCTTT | CASSQGHRSRDTEAFF
TRBJ2-1 | - | TRBV28 | few | 13 | TGTGCCAGCAGGGTAGTAGTGGACAATGAGCAGTTCTTC | CASRVVVDNEQFF
TRBJ2-7 | TRBD1 | TRBV7-8 | many | 14 | TGTGCCAGCAGCTTAGGCAGGGGGCTGTACGAGCAGTACTTC | CASSLGRGLYEQYF
TRBJ2-7 | TRBD1 | TRBV20-1 | few | 14 | TGCAGTGCTAGGGCCGGGACAGGGTACTACGAGCAGTACTTC | CSARAGTGYYEQYF
TRBJ2-5 | - | TRBV11-2 | many | 13 | TGTGCCAGCAGCTTTTGGAGCGAAGAGACCCAGTACTTC | CASSFWSEETQYF
TRBJ2-3 | - | TRBV5-1 | - | 14 | TGCGCCTGTTCCCCGGGCGGGCCCACAGATACGCAGTATTTT | CACSPGGPTDTQYF
TRBJ2-2 | TRBD1 | TRBV5-1 | many | 16 | TGCGCCAGCAGCTTCTGGACAGGCTCGAACACCGGGGAGCTGTTTTTT | CASSFWTGSNTGELFF
TRBJ2-7 | - | TRBV12-3/TRBV12-4 | many | 12 | TGTGCCAGCGGGGCGGGATCCTACGAGCAGTACTTC | CASGAGSYEQYF
TRBJ2-1 | TRBD2 | TRBV5-1 | many | 17 | TGCGCCAGCAGCTTGGGATCTAGCGGGGGGATAAGCAATGAGCAGTTCTTC | CASSLGSSGGISNEQFF
TRBJ2-3 | - | TRBV15 | many | 17 | TGTGCCACCAGCAGAGTTGACGCGGTCCCTCCCCCAGATACGCAGTATTTT | CATSRVDAVPPPDTQYF
TRBJ2-2 | TRBD2 | TRBV28 | - | 16 | TGTGCCAGCAGTCCACCTAGCGGGATGAACACCGGGGAGCTGTTTTTT | CASSPPSGMNTGELFF
TRBJ2-7 | - | TRBV7-2 | many | 15 | TGTGCCAGCAGCCCTTCAGGGACACCCCGGTCCGAGCAGTACTTC | CASSPSGTPRSEQYF
TRBJ2-1 | TRBD2 | TRBV6-1 | - | 14 | TGTGCCATCGGGGGGGGACTCTTCGTACCTGAGCAGTTCTTC | CAIGGGLFVPEQFF
TRBJ2-2 | TRBD2 | TRBV5-1 | many | 14 | TGCGCCAGCAGCCCCGCCGGGAGGACCGGGGAGCTGTTTTTT | CASSPAGRTGELFF
TRBJ2-1 | - | TRBV12-3/TRBV12-4 | - | 16 | TGTGCCAGTAACCTGGGAACCGTTGGTAGGGGGAATGAGCAGTTCTTC | CASNLGTVGRGNEQFF
TRBJ1-1 | - | TRBV29-1 | - | 14 | TGCAGCGTTGAAGGGTATAGGGTGGGCACTGAAGCTTTCTTT | CSVEGYRVGTEAFF
TRBJ2-7 | TRBD1 | TRBV29-1 | many | 15 | TGCAGCGTTGTTCGGTCCAGGGGGCGATCCTACGAGCAGTACTTC | CSVVRSRGRSYEQYF
TRBJ2-5 | - | TRBV20-1 | many | 14 | TGCAGTGCAGAGGTCGGGGGGCGGGTAGAGACCCAGTACTTC | CSAEVGGRVETQYF
TRBJ2-1 | TRBD2 | TRBV2 | many | 14 | TGTGCCAGCAACGAAGGACTAGCGGGAGTTGAGCAGTTCTTC | CASNEGLAGVEQFF
TRBJ2-1 | - | TRBV29-1 | many | 14 | TGCAGCGCCGCTACATTCGTCCACCCTGATGAGCAGTTCTTC | CSAATFVHPDEQFF
TRBJ2-5 | - | TRBV24-1 | few | 16 | TGTGCCACCAGTGATTTCAGTGATCAAGGGGTCGAGACCCAGTACTTC | CATSDFSDQGVETQYF
TRBJ2-1 | - | TRBV11-3 | many | 15 | TGTGCCAGCAGCTTAGGGGGACAACGTATCAATGAGCAGTTCTTC | CASSLGGQRINEQFF
TRBJ1-4 | TRBD1 | TRBV19 | - | 14 | TGTGCCAGTAGTACGGGACAGGGTAATGAAAAACTGTTTTTT | CASSTGQGNEKLFF
TRBJ1-1 | - | TRBV3-1 | many | 16 | TGTGCCAGCAGCCCTCGGCCCCAGGGGATGAACACTGAAGCTTTCTTT | CASSPRPQGMNTEAFF
TRBJ2-2 | - | TRBV7-2 | - | 13 | TGTGCCAGCAGCAAAGATAACACCGGGGAGCTGTTTTTT | CASSKDNTGELFF
TRBJ2-3 | - | TRBV28 | many | 18 | TGTGCCAGCAGTTTATCCGCCTATGGCAGGGGAGAGTCAGATACGCAGTATTTT | CASSLSAYGRGESDTQYF
TRBJ2-2 | TRBD1 | TRBV29-1 | many | 14 | TGCAGCGTAAGACAGGGGGCAAGCACCGGGGAGCTGTTTTTT | CSVRQGASTGELFF
TRBJ2-7 | - | TRBV6-1 | many | 13 | TGTGCCAGCTTGGAGAGAGGGTGGTACGAGCAGTACTTC | CASLERGWYEQYF
TRBJ1-1 | - | TRBV5-1 | many | 13 | TGCGCCAGCAGTGATGGTGTGGGGACTGAAGCTTTCTTT | CASSDGVGTEAFF
TRBJ2-3 | TRBD2 | TRBV6-1 | many | 17 | TGTGCCAGCAGTGATCCCCCGCGGGAGGGTAATGGGGATACGCAGTATTTT | CASSDPPREGNGDTQYF
TRBJ1-1 | TRBD1 | TRBV19 | many | 15 | TGTGCCAGTAGAACTTTGACAGGGGTGGGCACTGAAGCTTTCTTT | CASRTLTGVGTEAFF